A single sample is the source of the 14 T cell receptor beta chains below, sequenced in a study of blood T cell repertoires in COVID-19. Here immunoSEQ multiplex PCR was the method, and the copy in TCRdb shows in-frame clones only, minus some. In the table there are 410,000 or so clones, 70% to 90% of which are singletons. Input material: peripheral blood. Every receptor here comes from a woman aged 40 to 50 with COVID-19, enrolled during active disease.

J is TRBJ2-7 and V is TRBV16; 10 nucleotides align to TRBD1. V gave up 0 bases and J gave up 12 bases; unmatched junction bases: 11. CDR3 size: 15 residues. CDR1 and CDR2 from the germline V gene are KGHSY and FQNENV. This CDR3 reads CASSQSEGQGRRGYF. The CDR3 DNA reads TGTGCCAGCAGCCAATCAGAGGGACAGGGGCGTCGGGGGTACTTC.

This chain joins TRBV5-5 and TRBJ1-6; 7 bases are a match to TRBD1. J was trimmed by 10 bases and V by 2 bases; bases with no gene match: 3. Germline CDR1 reads SGHKS; CDR2 reads YYEKEE (reference sequence). The CDR3 contains 13 residues. The CDR3 nucleotides read TGTGCCAGCAGCTTAACAGGGGACTCACCCCTCCACTTT. Amino acid sequence: CASSLTGDSPLHF.

The chain is built from TRBV2 and TRBJ1-5; TRBD1 matches at 8 bases. With 4 bases clipped from V and 3 bases from J, the junction kept 8 bases outside the gene matches. The length of the CDR3 is 16 residues. Germline V gene lookup returns CDR1 SNHLY and CDR2 FYNNEI. The CDR3 bases are TGTGCCAGCAGTGCGCAGGGGGCTGGGGTCAATCAGCCCCAGCATTTT. Translated, it gives CASSAQGAGVNQPQHF.

The rearrangement uses TRBV6-6 and TRBJ1-5, with D perhaps matching TRBD1 (6 bases). Per germline, CDR1 MNHNY and CDR2 SVGAGI (reference sequence). With 8 bases removed from V and 7 bases from J, the gap between germline ends came to 18 bases. The CDR3 is made up of 14 amino acids. CDR3 coding DNA: TGTGCCAGCGTTAGAGGAGCGGGGGGCCAGCCCCAGCATTTT. Translation: CASVRGAGGQPQHF.

This clone has only one observation. The CDR3 region has the DNA TGTGCCAGCAGTCTTACAGGGTACACTGAAGCTTTCTTT. It encodes CASSLTGYTEAFF. The gene calls are TRBV27 and TRBJ1-1; the D gene is possibly TRBD1 (6 bases). The germline V gene encodes CDR1 MNHEY and CDR2 SMNVEV (reference sequence). Trimming shortened V by 5 bases and J by 3 bases, and 10 bases separated the two germline ends. There are 13 residues in the CDR3.

The chain is built from TRBV25-1 and TRBJ1-4; D unclear. V lost 4 bases to trimming and J lost 0 bases, with 9 bases between them. The CDR3 is 15 amino acids. Germline V gene data show CDR1 as MGHDK and CDR2 as SYGVNS. CDR3 amino acids: CASSGQFATNEKLFF. The CDR3 region has the DNA TGTGCCAGCAGTGGGCAGTTTGCAACTAATGAAAAACTGTTTTTT. Full variable domain (outside the CDR3, taken from reference TRBV25-1 and TRBJ1-4): EADIYQTPRYLVIGTGKKITLECSQTMGHDKMYWYQQDPGMELHLIHYSYGVNSTEKGDLSSESTVSRIRTEHFPLTLESARPSHTSQYLCASSGQFATNEKLFFGSGTQLSVL.

In this sample, this clone turned up a few times. This chain links TRBV12-5 with TRBJ2-7; D is ambiguous. The V end lost 6 bases, the J end lost 2 bases, and 11 bases lay between the germline ends. The CDR3 totals 13 residues. Germline loops: CDR1 LGHNT, CDR2 FRNRAP. The CDR3 spells CASGKDLTYEQYF. As DNA, the CDR3 is TGTGCTAGTGGGAAAGACTTGACCTACGAGCAGTACTTC.

The gene calls are TRBV4-3 and TRBJ1-1, with 7 bases aligning to TRBD1. J gave up 10 bases and V 0 bases, and 8 bases lay outside the gene matches. Germline CDR1 is LGHNA and CDR2 is YSLEER. This CDR3 is built from 14 residues. CDR3 bases: TGCGCCAGCAGCCAAGAGGGACAGAGGCGGGTAGCTTTCTTT. It specifies CASSQEGQRRVAFF.

CDR3 in amino acids: CASSQNSYEQYF. The CDR3 DNA sequence: TGTGCCAGCAGCCAAAACTCCTACGAGCAGTACTTC. The chain is built from TRBV7-9 and TRBJ2-7; the D is unclear. This CDR3 comprises 12 residues. The V end was cut by 5 bases, the J end by 0 bases, with 5 bases between. The germline gives CDR1 SEHNR, CDR2 FQNEAQ (reference sequence).

This chain uses TRBV18 with TRBJ2-3; the D gene is possibly TRBD2 (7 bases). The CDR3 runs to 16 residues. The V and J ends lost 6 bases and 5 bases respectively, with 21 bases between them. In germline, CDR1 is KGHSH, CDR2 LQKENI. CDR3 nucleotides: TGTGCCAGCTCCCCCCGGGGAGGGGGAGGAGGAGATACGCAGTATTTT. This translates into CASSPRGGGGGDTQYF.

The rearrangement joins TRBV6-2 or TRBV6-3 to TRBJ2-7, with D tentatively TRBD2 (6 bases). The CDR3 has 14 residues. Per germline, CDR1 MNHEY and CDR2 SVGEGT. V was trimmed by 0 bases and J by 2 bases, leaving 8 bases between them. The CDR3 loop is CASSYSGGTYEQYF. The CDR3 nucleotides read TGTGCCAGCAGTTACTCTGGCGGGACCTACGAGCAGTACTTC.

The V and J genes are TRBV2 and TRBJ1-6; D unresolved. The CDR3 sequence is 11 residues long. The germline gives CDR1 SNHLY, CDR2 FYNNEI. Deletions cut 5 bases from V and 13 bases from J, with 9 bases between. CDR3 coding DNA: TGTGCCAGCAGTTTACAGCCGCCCCTCCACTTT. Residues: CASSLQPPLHF.

The chain recombines TRBV7-2 with TRBJ1-5; 9 bases map to TRBD1. The CDR3 contains 15 residues. V dropped 4 bases and J dropped 3; count of bases not matched to a gene: 4. CDR1 is SGHTA, CDR2 FQGNSA, per germline. The CDR3 reads CASSWGTGNNQPQHF. The CDR3, as DNA: TGTGCCAGCAGCTGGGGGACAGGGAACAATCAGCCCCAGCATTTT.

The chain has TRBV6-5 and TRBJ1-1, with no clear D. Trimming pared 0 bases from V and 0 bases from J, leaving 8 bases between. The CDR3 is made up of 15 amino acids. The germline gives CDR1 MNHEY, CDR2 SVGAGI. CDR3 DNA sequence: TGTGCCAGCAGTTACTCGGGAGCAATGAACACTGAAGCTTTCTTT. It specifies CASSYSGAMNTEAFF.